A selection of T cell receptor beta chains follows, all from one sample in a study of T cell changes during pregnancy in multiple sclerosis. Profiled with immunoSEQ multiplex PCR; TCRdb holds only in-frame clones, not every one. The sample contains around 78,000 clones, about 92% of which appear only once. This specimen consisted of peripheral blood, obtained in the second trimester of pregnancy. The receptors were gathered from a female donor with multiple sclerosis, enrolled in a pregnancy study. CDR3s include the opening cysteine and the closing phenylalanine or tryptophan. Each record gives: CDR3 protein, clone size, V gene, J gene. Clone size appears in some rows only: once, few, many, or a class for an expanded clone.

CDR3: CASPVLAGGSSYNEQFF
size: -
V: TRBV7-4
J: TRBJ2-1

CDR3: CASSEFKASYEQYF
size: -
V: TRBV2
J: TRBJ2-7

CDR3: CSVEGSPANYGYTF
size: -
V: TRBV29-1
J: TRBJ1-2

CDR3: CASSGDSRGGAQHF
size: -
V: TRBV7-9
J: TRBJ1-5

CDR3: CASSLVSSTDTQYF
size: once
V: TRBV5-1
J: TRBJ2-3

CDR3: CASSAGGIPDQPQHF
size: -
V: TRBV5-4
J: TRBJ1-5

CDR3: CSGRVGSYEQYF
size: -
V: TRBV29-1
J: TRBJ2-7

CDR3: CASSYSGQGDPQPQHF
size: -
V: TRBV6-5
J: TRBJ1-5

CDR3: CASSPGLATTDTQYF
size: -
V: TRBV11-2
J: TRBJ2-3

CDR3: CASSVGWEDGFSNYEQYF
size: -
V: TRBV9
J: TRBJ2-7

CDR3: CSANKAFF
size: -
V: TRBV20-1
J: TRBJ1-1

CDR3: CASTWTPVMGTEAFF
size: -
V: TRBV28
J: TRBJ1-1